This T cell receptor (beta chain) was documented in a study of cytotoxic CD8 clonotypes in ibrutinib-treated CLL. As for the study in general: Among responders, approximately 24 were partial and 2 complete; after median roughly 68 months, approximately 15 stayed remitted and some 12 progressed.

Details on this clone: No antigen is known for it.

Target depth was 1 in 200,000 to 1 in 1 million T cells, about 10x per clonotype. Data came from immunoSEQ multiplex PCR; TCRdb stores just in-frame clones and leaves some out. The table records approximately 120,000 clones, about 85% of them present only once. Study observations and caveats: Public clonotypes were uncommon and contracted or stayed stable on treatment. Clonality increased at ibrutinib response and stayed stable in sustained remission. At progression, however, it fell back toward baseline.

The length of the CDR3 is 14 residues. In germline, CDR1 is SGHRS, CDR2 YFSETQ. V was pared by 4 bases and J by 2 bases, with 13 bases between. The genes are TRBV5-1 and TRBJ2-7, with a tentative D call TRBD1 (6 bases). Material: PBMCs, obtained after 24 months of ibrutinib treatment. The TCR comes from a human donor with chronic lymphocytic leukemia. The CDR3 sequence: CASSPLDSPYEQYF. The CDR3 bases are TGCGCCAGCAGCCCCCTGGACAGCCCCTACGAGCAGTACTTC.